This T cell receptor (beta chain) was retrieved from a study of T cells after yellow fever vaccination (dated 2019 in TCRdb). Regarding the complete study: The SMART-Seq v4 Ultra Low Input RNA kit was used to prepare libraries from fractions with low cell numbers. Two healthy male donors made up the cohort, one aged 18 to 30 years and the other aged 30 to 40 years. To track T-cell clones before and after primary and booster YFV17D yellow fever vaccination, bulk TCR alpha and beta repertoires were sequenced longitudinally. Blood samples were taken at several timepoints before and after primary and secondary immunization, and bulk PBMC replicates and cell subsets were isolated.

Taken from cysteine to phenylalanine, the CDR3 has 13 residues. Only CDR3 DNA remains: 39 bases, in frame from the first base. V is trimmed back by 2 bases and J by 7 bases, and the junction contains 2 bases that no gene match accounts for. The germline V gene (reference sequence) yields SEHNR for CDR1 and FQNEAQ for CDR2. This clonotype showed up many times. Its antigen remains unidentified. Per-base quality was not reported, and no clone a single base away is much larger than it. Beyond this particular receptor, the publication reports: FACS-sorted repertoires could contain abundant contaminating clonotypes from the bulk population, so computational filtering was required. A small share of clonotypes occurred in both CD4 and CD8 compartments, likely arising from convergent recombination. The study included only a couple of donors, which limits how far the findings can be generalized. After the booster, most clones that had expanded after primary vaccination were detected again (approximately 96% of CD4 and roughly nine tenths of CD8), suggesting broad maintenance of memory. The secondary T-cell response was weaker than the primary response but faster, peaking on day 5 instead of day 15.

This specimen's treatment or condition label, interpreted: live attenuated yellow fever vaccine strain. At every blood-draw timepoint, two biological replicates of bulk PBMCs were collected. PBMCs were isolated from peripheral blood using a standard Ficoll-Paque protocol. TriZol was used to extract RNA from bulk PBMCs, CD4 and CD8 fractions, and dextramer-positive and dextramer-negative fractions. TCR cDNA was made using 5'RACE template switching, a step that added a universal primer site and unique molecular identifiers. Priming for cDNA synthesis came from both the TCR alpha and TCR beta constant segments. Two PCR steps were used to amplify libraries, with sample barcodes and sequencing adapters being added in the second step. Sequencing of libraries was done on Illumina HiSeq 2500 (2x100 bp) or NovaSeq (2x150 bp). In the paper's pipeline: Reads were demultiplexed and collapsed into UMI consensus sequences with MIGEC, and V(D)J alignment was performed with MiXCR. Clonotypes responding to the vaccine were identified with edgeR on replicate PBMC samples, with the criteria of FDR below 0.01 and a log2 fold change above 5 up to day 15. Each bulk clonotype received a CD4 or CD8 identity based on whether the sequenced CD4 or CD8 repertoire contained that clonotype at higher abundance. TCRdb redid the processing of the public reads, applying fastp at Q25 and MiXCR, and retained in-frame beta chains. Rows merge per CDR3 protein into single entries with the most common DNA and genes. These V and J calls are TCRdb output, not the study's own analysis. Present in this sample are 400,000 or so distinct CDR3 sequences, about 6.2% of which were seen just once. The ten largest clonotypes hold approximately 15% of the sample.

This receptor was taken from a man aged 25 to 40 who received the YFV17D yellow fever vaccine. This material consisted of PBMCs, taken 5 days after the yellow fever booster vaccination. The chain was built from TRBV7-9 and TRBJ2-1; the junction holds 7 bases that match TRBD2. The CDR3 protein is CASSLQGGNEQFF. The bases read TGTGCCAGCAGCTTACAGGGAGGGAATGAGCAGTTCTTC.